These 13 T cell receptor beta chains were sequenced from one sample in a study of cytomegalovirus exposure and HLA in healthy donors. Use of 60 Vbeta and 13 Jbeta primers characterized the PCR. Profiling relied on immunoSEQ multiplex PCR, and the TCRdb table lists in-frame clones only, not all of them. The profile shows around 98,000 clones, around 70% of them singletons. Sequenced sample: PBMCs. These receptors were obtained from a man in his forties or fifties in good health and CMV-seronegative.

The table lists this clone with a count of one. The chain uses TRBV4-1 and TRBJ2-3; 12 nucleotides align to TRBD2. Germline loops: CDR1 MGHRA, CDR2 YSYEKL. The CDR3 is 17 residues long. With V trimmed by 1 base and J by 9 bases, 11 bases remained unmatched. This CDR3 reads CASSQVQTSGSEGTQYF. In DNA, the CDR3 is TGCGCCAGCAGCCAAGTACAGACTAGCGGGAGTGAAGGCACGCAGTATTTT.

The chain recombines TRBV4-2 with TRBJ2-2; 7 bases match TRBD2. Germline V CDR1 and CDR2: LGHNA, YNFKEQ. The junction had 12 bases not matched to a gene; V was cut back by 1 base and J by 4 bases. This CDR3 spans 18 amino acids. The CDR3 sequence: CASSQAPFGRETTGELFF. The CDR3 nucleotides are TGTGCCAGCAGCCAAGCCCCTTTTGGGAGGGAGACCACCGGGGAGCTGTTTTTT.

The chain joins TRBV5-4 to TRBJ2-3; 16 bases fit TRBD2. Germline V gives CDR1 SGHNT, CDR2 YYREEE (reference sequence). This CDR3 is 17 amino acids long. Trimming removed 4 bases from V and 3 bases from J; junction bases left unmatched: 5. CDR3 sequence: CASSPGLAGGSTDTQYF. CDR3 nucleotides: TGTGCCAGCAGCCCGGGACTAGCGGGAGGGTCGACAGATACGCAGTATTTT.

The rearrangement joins TRBV15 to TRBJ2-7; 13 bases agree with TRBD2. This CDR3 has 16 amino acids. The junction had 5 bases not matched to a gene; V was cut back by 3 bases and J by 3 bases. Germline lookup yields CDR1 LNHNV and CDR2 YYDKDF (reference sequence). In nucleotides, the CDR3 is TGTGCCACCAGCAGCCGACTAGCGGGAGGTCGCTACGAGCAGTACTTC. It yields the protein CATSSRLAGGRYEQYF.

The CDR3, as DNA: TGTGCCAGCAGTTACTTACAGGGTGGAGAGACCCAGTACTTC. Its protein product is CASSYLQGGETQYF. The J gene is TRBJ2-5, the V gene TRBV6-5; TRBD1 is a possible D gene (6 bases). Trimming left V 1 base short and J 4 bases short, with 10 bases between. The CDR3 extends over 14 amino acids. Germline CDR1 MNHEY, CDR2 SVGAGI.

The chain is built from TRBV2 and TRBJ1-6; the D is unclear. This CDR3 is 15 amino acids long. The V end was cut by 3 bases, the J end by 4 bases, with 10 bases between. Germline assignment: CDR1 SNHLY and CDR2 FYNNEI. The CDR3 region has the DNA TGTGCCAGCAGTGAGTCCGGAGATTATAATTCACCCCTCCACTTT. This translates into CASSESGDYNSPLHF.

A few counts support this clone. The rearrangement uses TRBV7-2 and TRBJ1-1; maybe TRBD1 (5 bases). The V gene lost 3 bases and the J gene lost 0 bases, with 11 bases spanning the gap. The germline gives CDR1 SGHTA, CDR2 FQGNSA. The CDR3 contains 15 residues. The CDR3 protein is CASSFGIRVNTEAFF. Here the CDR3 DNA reads TGTGCCAGCAGCTTTGGGATCAGGGTGAACACTGAAGCTTTCTTT.

This chain uses TRBV6-6 with TRBJ1-2; 7 bases align to TRBD1. Germline CDR1 is MNHNY and CDR2 is SVGAGI (reference sequence). J gave up 4 bases and V 4 bases, and 6 bases lay outside the gene matches. The CDR3 contains 14 residues. The CDR3: CASSSQGEGYGYTF. The CDR3 coding sequence is TGTGCCAGCAGTTCCCAGGGGGAAGGCTATGGCTACACCTTC.

The chain carries TRBV28 and TRBJ1-2, with TRBD1 identical over 8 bases. This CDR3 has 13 amino acids. With V trimmed by 5 bases and J by 5 bases, 4 bases remained unmatched. CDR1 MDHEN and CDR2 SYDVKM come from the germline V gene. CDR3 coding DNA: TGTGCCAGCAGTCTGGGACAGGCATATGGCTACACCTTC. This codes for CASSLGQAYGYTF.

V and J are TRBV14 and TRBJ2-3; D ambiguous. This CDR3 has 15 amino acids. Germline V CDR1 and CDR2: SGHDN, FVKESK. Trimming shortened V by 3 bases and J by 0 bases, and 10 bases separated the two germline ends. CDR3 residues: CASSQGLPSTDTQYF. Written as DNA, the CDR3 is TGTGCCAGCAGCCAGGGCCTTCCTAGCACAGATACGCAGTATTTT.

The chain employs TRBV18 and TRBJ2-3; no clear D. The CDR3 length is 14 residues. V was cut by 1 base and J by 1 base, with 6 bases left in between. CDR1 and CDR2 from the germline V gene are KGHSH and LQKENI. CDR3 DNA: TGTGCCAGCTCACCACTAGTGGGCACAGATACGCAGTATTTT. Protein sequence: CASSPLVGTDTQYF.

The J gene is TRBJ1-1, the V gene TRBV6-5; D might be TRBD1 (5 bases). CDR1 MNHEY and CDR2 SVGAGI come from the germline V gene. The CDR3 is 15 amino acids. Trimming took off 5 bases at V and 0 bases at J, with 13 bases between the two ends. The CDR3 protein is CASSPLQGMNTEAFF. Here the CDR3 DNA reads TGTGCCAGCAGTCCCCTCCAGGGCATGAACACTGAAGCTTTCTTT.

This chain joins TRBV7-9 and TRBJ1-4; TRBD1 might be the D (6 bases). Germline V gene sequence: CDR1 SEHNR, CDR2 FQNEAQ (reference sequence). The CDR3 has 17 amino acids. The V gene lost 4 bases and the J gene lost 0 bases, with 15 bases spanning the gap. The CDR3 DNA reads as TGTGCCAGCAGCTCGAGGGCTAGGACAGCAACTAATGAAAAACTGTTTTTT. It yields the protein CASSSRARTATNEKLFF. The whole variable domain, remainder taken from reference TRBV7-9 and TRBJ1-4, is DTGVSQNPRHKITKRGQNVTFRCDPISEHNRLYWYRQTLGQGPEFLTYFQNEAQLEKSRLLSDRFSAERPKGSFSTLEIQRTEQGDSAMYLCASSSRARTATNEKLFFGSGTQLSVL.